The clone carrying this T cell receptor beta chain was picked up many times. What it recognizes is unknown. The sample comes from a study of T cells after yellow fever vaccination. Study observations and caveats: Most primary-vaccination clones recurred post-booster (around 95% CD4, about 87% CD8). Peak timing came faster in the weaker secondary response, day 5 versus 15. Abundant clonotypes from the bulk population could have been carried over as contaminants into FACS-sorted repertoires.

In germline, CDR1 is SGHRS, CDR2 YFSETQ. The CDR3 spans 15 residues. V lost 1 base to trimming and J lost 5 bases; unmatched junction nucleotides: 7. In making TCR cDNA, 5'RACE template switching added a universal primer site and UMIs to it. TCRdb fed the 5' RACE reads into MiXCR, producing one record per CDR3 protein. This table holds 250,000 or so distinct CDR3 sequences, roughly 6.8% found once. The genes are TRBV5-1 and TRBJ2-5, with TRBD2 matching over 8 bases. The sequences come from CD4+ T cells sorted from PBMCs, collected on the day of the yellow fever booster vaccination. The TCR sequence derives from a man aged 25-45 years who received the YFV17D yellow fever vaccine. This CDR3 reads CASSLSSGSGETQYF. The CDR3 region has the DNA TGCGCCAGCAGCTTGTCCAGCGGGAGTGGGGAGACCCAGTACTTC.